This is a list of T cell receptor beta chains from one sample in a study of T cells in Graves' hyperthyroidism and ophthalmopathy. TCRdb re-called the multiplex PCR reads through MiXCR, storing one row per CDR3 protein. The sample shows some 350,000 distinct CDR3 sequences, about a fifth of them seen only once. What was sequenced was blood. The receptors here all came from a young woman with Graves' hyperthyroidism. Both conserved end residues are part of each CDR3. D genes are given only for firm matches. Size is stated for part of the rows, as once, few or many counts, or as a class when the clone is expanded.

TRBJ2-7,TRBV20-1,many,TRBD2,CSARDPASGGAFIEQYF,TGCAGTGCTAGAGATCCCGCTAGCGGGGGGGCCTTCATCGAGCAGTACTTC
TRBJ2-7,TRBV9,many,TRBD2,CASSPGGDEQYF,TGTGCCAGCAGCCCCGGGGGGGACGAGCAGTACTTC
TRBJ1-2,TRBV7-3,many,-,CASSLNSANYGYTF,TGTGCCAGCAGCTTAAATTCAGCGAACTATGGCTACACCTTC
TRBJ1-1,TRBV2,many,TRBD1,CASNTGDTEAFF,TGTGCCAGCAACACAGGGGACACTGAAGCTTTCTTT
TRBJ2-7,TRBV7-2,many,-,CASSHPGPYEQYF,TGTGCCAGCAGCCACCCCGGGCCCTACGAGCAGTACTTC
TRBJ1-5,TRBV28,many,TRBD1,CASSGQGHGNQPQHF,TGTGCCAGCAGTGGACAGGGGCATGGCAATCAGCCCCAGCATTTT
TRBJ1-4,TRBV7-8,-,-,CASSLTKVEIFEKLFF,TGTGCCAGCAGCTTAACCAAGGTGGAGATTTTCGAAAAACTGTTTTTT
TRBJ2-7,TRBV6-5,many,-,CASSTYRNSYEQYF,TGTGCCAGCAGTACCTACAGGAACTCCTACGAGCAGTACTTC
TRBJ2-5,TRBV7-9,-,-,CASSPSSSGETQYF,TGTGCCAGCAGCCCCTCGTCCAGTGGGGAGACCCAGTACTTC
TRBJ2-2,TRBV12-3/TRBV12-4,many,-,CASSFRFWGNTGELFF,TGTGCCAGCAGTTTCCGCTTTTGGGGTAACACCGGGGAGCTGTTTTTT
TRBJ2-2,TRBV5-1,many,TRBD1,CASSFPDRGLTGELFF,TGCGCCAGCAGCTTCCCCGACAGGGGCCTCACCGGGGAGCTGTTTTTT
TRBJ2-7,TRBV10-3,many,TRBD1,CAISERLGQGITYEQYF,TGTGCCATCAGTGAGCGATTGGGACAGGGAATAACCTACGAGCAGTACTTC
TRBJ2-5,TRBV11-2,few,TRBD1,CASSRDRGEETQYF,TGTGCCAGCAGCCGGGACAGGGGGGAAGAGACCCAGTACTTC
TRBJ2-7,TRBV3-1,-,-,CASSQGPDYEQYF,TGTGCCAGCAGCCAAGGGCCAGACTACGAGCAGTACTTC
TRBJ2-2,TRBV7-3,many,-,CASSFSGSGELFF,TGTGCCAGCAGCTTCTCCGGTAGCGGGGAGCTGTTTTTT
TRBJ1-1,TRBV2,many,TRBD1,CASIGQGKGEAFF,TGTGCCAGCATCGGACAGGGCAAAGGGGAAGCTTTCTTT